This is a list of T cell receptor beta chains from one sample in a study of blood T cells in healthy people across ages. TCRdb itself ran the 5' RACE reads through MiXCR, one entry per CDR3 protein. The table includes roughly 410,000 distinct CDR3 sequences, roughly half detected once. Source material: blood. These receptors all come from a man aged 60-69 years in good health. Each CDR3 is given with its conserved first and last residue. A D gene is named only where the DNA matches it firmly. Not every row has a clone size; where given, it reads once, few, many or a size class.

J	D	V	size	CDR3	DNA
TRBJ2-1	TRBD2	TRBV20-1	NA	CSARVFGGSHNEQFF	TGCAGTGCTAGAGTTTTCGGGGGGAGCCACAATGAGCAGTTCTTC
TRBJ2-3	NA	TRBV6-1	NA	CASSETVAIGTDTQYF	TGTGCCAGCAGTGAAACCGTAGCGATTGGCACAGATACGCAGTATTTT
TRBJ2-7	TRBD1	TRBV12-3/TRBV12-4	many	CASSPRSRQGTDEQYF	TGTGCCAGCAGTCCGCGGTCACGACAGGGCACGGACGAGCAGTACTTC
TRBJ2-5	TRBD2	TRBV10-3	NA	CATKEGKLAVLETQYF	TGTGCCACCAAGGAGGGAAAACTAGCGGTTTTGGAGACCCAGTACTTC
TRBJ2-2	NA	TRBV11-1	NA	CASSLASLSGGELFF	TGTGCCAGCAGCTTAGCGTCCTTATCGGGCGGGGAGCTGTTTTTT
TRBJ1-2	NA	TRBV2	many	CASSESTGPNYGYTF	TGTGCCAGCAGCGAAAGCACAGGACCAAACTATGGCTACACCTTC
TRBJ2-7	NA	TRBV3-1	NA	CASSQGVRAYEQYF	TGTGCCAGCAGCCAAGGGGTTAGAGCCTACGAGCAGTACTTC
TRBJ2-5	NA	TRBV5-1	NA	CASHSGGSHSIRETQYF	TGCGCCAGCCACTCAGGGGGGAGTCACTCAATTCGAGAGACCCAGTACTTC
TRBJ1-6	NA	TRBV30	few	CAWSPGGSYNSPLHF	TGTGCCTGGAGTCCGGGGGGCTCCTATAATTCACCCCTCCACTTT
TRBJ2-4	NA	TRBV28	NA	CASRKATVKNIQYF	TGTGCCAGCAGGAAAGCGACTGTAAAAAACATTCAGTACTTC
TRBJ2-3	TRBD2	TRBV9	few	CASSVGTSAVTDTQYF	TGTGCCAGCAGCGTTGGGACTAGCGCTGTCACAGATACGCAGTATTTT
TRBJ1-4	NA	TRBV5-1	NA	CASSLWGSTNEKLFF	TGCGCCAGCAGCTTGTGGGGGTCAACTAATGAAAAACTGTTTTTT
TRBJ2-4	TRBD2	TRBV15	NA	CATSRDKRASGRPIAKNIQYF	TGTGCCACCAGCAGAGATAAGCGGGCTAGCGGGAGGCCCATAGCCAAAAACATTCAGTACTTC
TRBJ2-5	TRBD1	TRBV5-5	NA	CASSFGQGARETQYF	TGTGCCAGCAGCTTTGGGCAGGGGGCGCGGGAGACCCAGTACTTC
TRBJ2-1	TRBD2	TRBV20-1	NA	CSALAGGDHNEQFF	TGCAGTGCTCTAGCGGGGGGTGATCACAATGAGCAGTTCTTC
TRBJ1-4	NA	TRBV2	NA	CASSETGTTNEKLFF	TGTGCCAGCAGTGAAACCGGGACCACGAATGAAAAACTGTTTTTT
TRBJ1-2	TRBD1	TRBV27	NA	CASSPWDRANYGYTF	TGTGCCAGCAGTCCGTGGGACAGGGCAAACTATGGCTACACCTTC
TRBJ2-7	NA	TRBV11-2	few	CASSLGLNAPHEQYF	TGTGCCAGCAGCTTAGGGCTCAATGCCCCCCACGAGCAGTACTTC
TRBJ2-5	NA	TRBV7-3	NA	CASSLGSAPTTQYF	TGTGCCAGCAGCTTAGGTTCCGCGCCGACGACCCAGTACTTC
TRBJ2-7	TRBD1	TRBV29-1	NA	CSGGQGNEQYF	TGCAGCGGGGGACAGGGCAATGAGCAGTACTTC
TRBJ1-2	NA	TRBV20-1	NA	CSARTNYNYGYTF	TGCAGTGCTAGGACAAATTATAACTATGGCTACACCTTC
TRBJ2-1	NA	TRBV12-3/TRBV12-4	once	CASSLGGRPDNEQFF	TGTGCCAGCAGTTTAGGTGGACGGCCGGATAATGAGCAGTTCTTC
TRBJ1-1	NA	TRBV7-2	few	CASRRQLNTEAFF	TGTGCCAGCAGAAGACAGCTGAACACTGAAGCTTTCTTT
TRBJ1-2	NA	TRBV7-8	NA	CASSLVGVGQNSYTF	TGTGCCAGCAGCTTAGTAGGGGTTGGGCAGAACAGCTACACCTTC
TRBJ2-7	NA	TRBV6-1	NA	CASSEVALGPYEQYF	TGTGCCAGCAGTGAAGTCGCGTTAGGGCCCTACGAGCAGTACTTC
TRBJ2-3	NA	TRBV7-2	few	CASTLTAGGTDTQYF	TGTGCCAGCACCTTAACGGCAGGGGGCACAGATACGCAGTATTTT
TRBJ1-5	NA	TRBV12-3/TRBV12-4	NA	CASRLTGLQQPQHF	TGTGCCAGCAGGCTAACAGGGCTCCAACAGCCCCAGCATTTT
TRBJ2-3	TRBD1	TRBV5-1	NA	CATSGTGTTDTQYF	TGCGCCACCTCGGGGACAGGTACGACAGATACGCAGTATTTT
TRBJ1-5	TRBD1	TRBV4-3	NA	CASSQSTGDFYQPQHF	TGCGCCAGCAGCCAATCGACAGGGGATTTTTATCAGCCCCAGCATTTT
TRBJ2-3	TRBD2	TRBV19	NA	CASTNLLAGGTDTQYF	TGTGCCAGTACCAACCTACTAGCGGGAGGCACAGATACGCAGTATTTT
TRBJ2-7	NA	TRBV20-1	once	CSARDQGKREQYF	TGCAGTGCTAGAGATCAGGGGAAGCGCGAGCAGTACTTC
TRBJ2-1	NA	TRBV6-6	NA	CASSYFGGSSYNEQFF	TGTGCCAGCAGTTACTTCGGGGGAAGCTCCTACAATGAGCAGTTCTTC
TRBJ2-1	NA	TRBV11-2	few	CASSLAGAVGEQFF	TGTGCCAGCAGCTTAGCGGGGGCGGTTGGTGAGCAGTTCTTC
TRBJ2-7	NA	TRBV18	NA	CASSPQPPSSYEQYF	TGTGCCAGCTCACCACAACCACCTTCGTCCTACGAGCAGTACTTC
TRBJ1-2	NA	TRBV4-3	few	CASSQGGRAYGYTF	TGCGCCAGCAGCCAAGGGGGCAGGGCCTATGGCTACACCTTC
TRBJ1-2	TRBD1	TRBV5-1	few	CASSVDRGANYGYTF	TGCGCCAGCAGCGTGGACAGGGGAGCTAACTATGGCTACACCTTC
TRBJ2-5	NA	TRBV25-1	once	CASSEQVQETQYF	TGTGCCAGCAGTGAGCAAGTTCAAGAGACCCAGTACTTC
TRBJ2-1	NA	TRBV15	NA	CATSPPLGGSYNEQFF	TGTGCCACCAGCCCACCGCTGGGGGGCTCCTACAATGAGCAGTTCTTC
TRBJ2-7	NA	TRBV4-3	few	CASSQVSDNEQYF	TGCGCCAGCAGCCAAGTTAGTGACAATGAGCAGTACTTC
TRBJ2-1	NA	TRBV9	NA	CASSVRAEGPYNEQFF	TGTGCCAGCAGCGTAAGAGCGGAAGGGCCCTACAATGAGCAGTTCTTC
TRBJ2-6	NA	TRBV18	NA	CVSSPLRRLSGANVLTF	TGTGTCAGCTCACCACTTCGGAGACTCTCTGGGGCCAACGTCCTGACTTTC
TRBJ2-3	NA	TRBV28	many	CASSQVDTQYF	TGTGCCAGCAGTCAGGTAGATACGCAGTATTTT
TRBJ2-1	NA	TRBV11-2	few	CASSSLRKTNNEQFF	TGTGCCAGCAGCTCCCTGCGGAAGACCAACAATGAGCAGTTCTTC
TRBJ2-7	TRBD1	TRBV7-9	NA	CASSSGRGRYEQYF	TGTGCCAGCAGCTCTGGCAGGGGGAGATACGAGCAGTACTTC
TRBJ2-3	NA	TRBV20-1	NA	CSAPKAASSGDTQYF	TGCAGTGCTCCAAAGGCGGCCTCCAGCGGAGATACGCAGTATTTT